This TCR beta chain was recovered during a study of blood T cells in healthy people across ages. Study-wide results and limits: PBMCs that were unsorted prevented a conclusive naive versus antigen-experienced comparison. It was held that diversity estimates obtained from one million T cells represented underestimates.

It was with a sample-barcoded 5' primer and a J-beta primer mix that a second PCR of roughly 7 to 12 cycles was run. MiXCR was run by TCRdb on the 5' RACE reads, yielding one entry per CDR3 protein. Among about 640,000 distinct CDR3 sequences listed, 58% were seen once. This clonotype showed up just a few times. Its specificity is unknown. This CDR3 is 15 amino acids long. With 6 bases clipped from V and 6 bases from J, the junction kept 7 bases outside the gene matches. This receptor was identified in a man aged 55 to 69 in good health. This rearrangement joins TRBV12-3 or TRBV12-4 to TRBJ2-1, with 11 nucleotides matching TRBD2. Material for sequencing was blood. CDR3 sequence reads: CASRTGTSGGNEQFF. CDR3 DNA: TGTGCCAGCAGAACCGGGACTAGCGGAGGCAATGAGCAGTTCTTC.